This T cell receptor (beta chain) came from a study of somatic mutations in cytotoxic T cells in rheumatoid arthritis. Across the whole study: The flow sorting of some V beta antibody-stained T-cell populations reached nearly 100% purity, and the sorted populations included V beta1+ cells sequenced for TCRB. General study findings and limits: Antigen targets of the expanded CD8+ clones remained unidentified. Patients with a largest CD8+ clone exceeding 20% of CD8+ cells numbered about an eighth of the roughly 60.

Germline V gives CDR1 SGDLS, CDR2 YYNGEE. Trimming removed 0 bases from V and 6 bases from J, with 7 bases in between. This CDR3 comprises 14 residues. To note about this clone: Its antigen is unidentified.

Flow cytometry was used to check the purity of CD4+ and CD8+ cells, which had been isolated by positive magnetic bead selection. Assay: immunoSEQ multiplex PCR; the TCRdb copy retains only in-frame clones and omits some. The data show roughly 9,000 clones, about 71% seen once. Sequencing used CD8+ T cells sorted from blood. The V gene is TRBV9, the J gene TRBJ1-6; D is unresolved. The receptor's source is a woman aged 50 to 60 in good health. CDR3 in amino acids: CASSVGTGNSPLHF. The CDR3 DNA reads TGTGCCAGCAGCGTAGGTACGGGTAATTCACCCCTCCACTTT.